This T cell receptor (beta chain) was obtained from a study of technical replicates of blood from a handful of donors. The protocol was immunoSEQ multiplex PCR, while the TCRdb copy is restricted to in-frame clones and leaves out a portion. The sample lists about 68,000 clones, approximately 97% occurring once. Germline-derived CDR1 and CDR2 are SGHAT and FQNNGV. The V end lost 2 bases, the J end lost 5 bases, and 12 bases lay between the germline ends. The CDR3 totals 14 residues. This clone has only one observation. The TCR originated in a human donor in good health. The gene calls are TRBV11-2 and TRBJ1-1; maybe TRBD1 (5 bases). The material sequenced was T cells isolated from PBMCs. CDR3 residues: CASSLSGGGTEAFF. CDR3 nucleotides: TGTGCCAGCAGCTTAAGCGGCGGGGGAACTGAAGCTTTCTTT.